The clone carrying this T cell receptor beta chain was picked up many times. TCRdb reprocessed the 5' RACE reads with MiXCR, giving one entry per CDR3 protein. Seen here are a few hundred thousand distinct CDR3 sequences, 9.5% to 10% observed once, and the top ten hold 2.5% to 3%. The record originates from a study of identical twins. All donors were healthy, and all were Caucasian. These same records also appear under a second study, on yellow fever vaccine responses in identical twins.

This sequence originates from a woman between 18 and 29 years old in good health. Sequences were obtained from PBMCs.

CDR3 sequence reads: CASSATSGSYEQYF. In nucleotides, the CDR3 is TGTGCCAGCAGTGCGACTAGCGGGAGCTACGAGCAGTACTTC. The J gene is TRBJ2-7, the V gene TRBV6-1; 12 bases are a match to TRBD2. Germline loops: CDR1 MNHNS, CDR2 SASEGT. The trim removed 4 bases at V and 3 bases at J, leaving 1 base unmatched. There are 14 residues in the CDR3.